Listed below are T cell receptor beta chains from one sample, sequenced in a study of T cell repertoires in cytomegalovirus infection. TCRdb reprocessed the reads via MiXCR and lists one record per CDR3 protein. The sample lists roughly 320,000 distinct CDR3 sequences; over 7.5% were seen once. Sequenced: PBMCs. These receptors originate from a human donor in good health (CMV status not recorded). Some clones in this sample may be carry-over from other donors' samples. Both conserved end residues are trimmed from each CDR3. A D gene is named only where the DNA matches it firmly.

v_call	j_call	d_call	cdr3_aa
TRBV18	TRBJ1-2	TRBD1	ASSPPTGEYGYT
TRBV6-1	TRBJ2-5	NA	ASSSRLRGYQETQY
TRBV7-9	TRBJ2-3	NA	ASSPPLAARDTQY
TRBV7-2	TRBJ2-1	TRBD2	ASSYGGTSGRAGNEQI
TRBV7-7	TRBJ2-7	TRBD1	ASSRGQGIGEQY
TRBV7-9	TRBJ1-2	NA	ASSFDEGYT
TRBV20-1	TRBJ1-5	TRBD1	SASRWGDRGEYSNQPQH
TRBV12-3/TRBV12-4	TRBJ2-5	NA	ASTPRGAKGETQY
TRBV25-1	TRBJ1-1	NA	ASSEPKQGGSYTEAF
TRBV7-2	TRBJ1-5	TRBD1	ASSLVRGQGNQPQH
TRBV4-2	TRBJ1-4	NA	ASSQDRPNEKLF
TRBV12-3/TRBV12-4	TRBJ2-5	TRBD1	ASSSQDRGQETQY
TRBV11-2	TRBJ2-1	TRBD2	ASSRTSAYTNEQF
TRBV20-1	TRBJ2-5	NA	GFWLGVVETQY
TRBV19	TRBJ2-7	NA	ASSGGDSYEQY
TRBV12-3/TRBV12-4	TRBJ2-5	NA	ASSSFRGETQY
TRBV28	TRBJ2-5	NA	ASSHTGPPETQY
TRBV20-1	TRBJ1-2	NA	SARLSGTNDYGYT
TRBV6-5	TRBJ2-7	TRBD2	ASSYSGRGSYEQY
TRBV5-1	TRBJ1-4	NA	ASSPVMGSATNEKPF
TRBV7-9	TRBJ2-1	NA	ASSPGLRIHNEQF
TRBV7-2	TRBJ1-5	TRBD1	ASSSRTGSQFNQPQH
TRBV4-3	TRBJ2-5	TRBD1	ASSQDGTDQETQY
TRBV2	TRBJ2-5	NA	ASSERRRAQETQY
TRBV27	TRBJ1-2	NA	ASSYSPGSYGYT
TRBV7-9	TRBJ2-5	TRBD1	ASSFADRGLHETQY
TRBV25-1	TRBJ2-7	NA	ASSDPEEEQY
TRBV7-2	TRBJ2-3	TRBD2	ASSLASGRKTDTQY
TRBV2	TRBJ2-2	NA	ASGGANTGELF
TRBV4-1	TRBJ1-4	NA	ASSQPAGGEKLF
TRBV27	TRBJ2-3	TRBD1	ASRQGVTDTQY
TRBV10-3	TRBJ1-5	NA	AISRRTDRQPQH
TRBV7-9	TRBJ2-5	NA	ASSTPGTSRGQETQY
TRBV7-2	TRBJ2-1	TRBD1	ASSFYRGADEQF
TRBV6-2/TRBV6-3	TRBJ1-2	NA	ASSYKRTDGYT
TRBV7-2	TRBJ2-2	NA	ASSYQLVTNTGELF
TRBV7-2	TRBJ2-3	NA	ASSLDGARGTDTQY
TRBV24-1	TRBJ2-5	NA	ATSDLPALQGASRVRQETQY
TRBV7-2	TRBJ2-1	NA	ASSSPGSSYNEQF
TRBV27	TRBJ2-7	TRBD1	ASSPRQGGAYEQY
TRBV12-3/TRBV12-4	TRBJ1-2	NA	ASSLAGPNYGYT
TRBV11-2	TRBJ2-1	NA	ASTHGGDISYNEQF
TRBV6-6	TRBJ2-3	NA	ASSYSFWTDTQY
TRBV3-1	TRBJ2-4	NA	ASSQEPKNIQY
TRBV20-1	TRBJ1-1	NA	SAKGHLNTEAF
TRBV7-2	TRBJ2-2	TRBD1	ASSLVGQGIAGELF
TRBV7-2	TRBJ2-1	TRBD2	ASSFMWLAGVSSYNEQF
TRBV14	TRBJ1-4	NA	ASSQRQGTNEKLF
TRBV12-3/TRBV12-4	TRBJ2-7	NA	ASRIGAGVAYEQY
TRBV7-2	TRBJ2-3	NA	ASSLRPQGADTQY
TRBV7-6	TRBJ2-1	NA	ASTPKLANNEQF
TRBV30	TRBJ1-2	NA	AWSLGTFGHGYT
TRBV7-2	TRBJ1-3	NA	ASSLDGSGNTIY
TRBV7-2	TRBJ2-3	TRBD1	ASSLDRGVPDTQY
TRBV7-2	TRBJ1-6	TRBD1	ASSLMGTAGGNSPLH
TRBV2	TRBJ1-5	NA	ASIQQGLSNQPQH